The subject of this entry is one T cell receptor beta chain. Antigen: not known. This specimen comes from a study of CD8 T cells in Susac syndrome. Study-wide findings and caveats: The TCR sequencing and HLA analysis in the study involved a relatively small number of individuals, as the study acknowledged.

Reverse transcription of roughly 0.5 to 1 ug RNA was carried out with random hexamers. TCRdb fed the immunoSEQ multiplex PCR reads into MiXCR, producing one record per CDR3 protein. The data show about 130,000 distinct CDR3 sequences, with roughly 96% seen just once and more than 0.095% held by the top ten. It was negative isolation that provided the CD8+ and CD4+ T cells, whereas TEMRA cells were enriched by FACS. The receptor was isolated from a human donor in good health. The sample consisted of CD4+ T cells from PBMCs.

CDR3 bases: TGTGCCAGCAGCCAAGGGCTAGCGGGAGTCGGTGAGCAGTTCTTC. Amino acids: CASSQGLAGVGEQFF. The rearrangement uses TRBV3-1 and TRBJ2-1, with TRBD2 identical over 10 bases. The germline V gene encodes CDR1 LGHDT and CDR2 YNNKEL (reference sequence). The CDR3 spans 15 residues. V lost 1 base to trimming and J lost 9 bases; unmatched junction nucleotides: 6.